Given below is one TCR beta chain in context. This clonotype was detected a few times. The clone's antigen remains unknown. No qualities accompany the bases; no much larger clone lies one base away. Stable Graves' hyperthyroidism was defined as no progression to ophthalmopathy during 18 months of follow-up. Hyperthyroidism patients were newly diagnosed, had a disease duration of under 2 months, and were aged 18 to 65 years. Any patient with an uncontrolled infection, another autoimmune disease, pregnancy or lactation was excluded. Clinical symptoms, serum thyroxine and TRAb, thyroid ultrasound, and orbital computed tomography formed the basis for the diagnoses. PBMCs were separated from roughly 9.6 ml of fresh peripheral blood using Ficoll-Paque density gradient centrifugation. Trizol reagent was used to extract total RNA, and RNA quality was then checked on an Agilent 2100 Bioanalyzer. Amplification of TCR beta CDR3 regions was carried out from RNA transcripts. For the first round of RT-PCR on the TCR CDR3, the HTBI primer set was used together with the Qiagen OneStep RT-PCR kit. A second multiplex PCR round built the libraries, followed by size selection and purification. Paired-end sequencing of the libraries was performed with 100 bp reads on an Illumina HiSeq2000. The study's own analysis went as follows. SOAPnuke was used to process the raw data, throwing out any read that contained adapters or uncalled bases, had a mean Phred below 15, or lacked an exact constant-primer or identifier match. COPE v1.2.5 was used to merge high-quality paired reads, and clonotypes were defined as unique nucleotide sequences. MiTCR v1.1 was used to align clonotypes to the IMGT TRBV, TRBD and TRBJ reference segments. Analysis was restricted to V-J combinations with a frequency above 0.0001, which covered roughly 99% of repertoires. The TCS score was defined as F50 (clonal expansion) divided by E x V (chaos), with BLOSUM62-based TCRdist calculated between CDR3 peptides within each V-J. Welch's t-statistics and random forest reduced roughly 500 V-J features to under 15, which were used in a naive Bayes classifier (R e1071). The public reads were reanalyzed by TCRdb: fastp trimming at Q25, MiXCR alignment, in-frame beta chains only. Rows with one shared CDR3 protein collapse into an entry with the most common genes and DNA. The V and J calls and clone size are TCRdb's, not the authors'. In this sample the table shows fewer than 350,000 distinct CDR3 sequences, over 15% of which occur a single time. Of the sample, under 55% is held by the ten largest clones.

The source of the sample is a study of T cells in Graves' hyperthyroidism and ophthalmopathy (dated by TCRdb to the late 2010s). In the study overall: Peripheral blood was sampled at the time of initial diagnosis, prior to any treatment. The study also compared thyroid tissue and blood T-cell repertoires from five or six Graves' hyperthyroidism patients. Whether ophthalmopathy could be predicted prospectively was tested in an independent validation cohort made up of roughly 20 hyperthyroidism patients plus 17 patients who later progressed to ophthalmopathy. TCR V-J signatures able to tell the groups apart were searched for in a discovery cohort of 95 or so patients, of whom 40 to 45 had Graves' ophthalmopathy and around 56 had stable Graves' hyperthyroidism. The paper reports TCR Vbeta CDR3 sequencing of over 130 peripheral blood samples: 40 or so ophthalmopathy, about 75 hyperthyroidism and around 17 progressor patients. For training and testing, the roughly 93 patients in the discovery cohort were randomly divided in a 7:3 ratio. Following sampling, methimazole starting at 30 mg daily was given to hyperthyroidism patients, and high-dose intravenous methylprednisolone was given to ophthalmopathy patients. Broad study findings and their caveats: In validation, progression to ophthalmopathy was predicted by the model with nearly 71% sensitivity and around 76% specificity, a median of about 6 months before onset. A model built on a 13 V-J signature distinguished ophthalmopathy from stable hyperthyroidism, reaching roughly 88% sensitivity and around 81% specificity in cross-validation and 80%/75% in testing. Most expanded thyroid clonotypes (frequency above 0.001) were also detected in blood, a finding suggesting that blood repertoires may reflect thyroid immune responses. No statistical method was used to set the sample size in advance, and investigators knew the group allocation.

CDR3 length: 16 amino acids, cysteine to phenylalanine. The only DNA kept is the CDR3, 48 bases in frame from the first base. CDR1 KGHSH and CDR2 LQKENI are derived from the germline V gene. V trim: 3 bases; J trim: 0 bases; unmatched bases: 5. Recombination joined TRBV18 with TRBJ2-3; 8 bases in the middle match TRBD1. The receptor was isolated from a woman aged 45 to 65 with Graves' hyperthyroidism. Sample: blood. The DNA is as follows: TGTGCCAGCTCACCTATACGGGACAGGAGCACAGATACGCAGTATTTT. Its protein product is CASSPIRDRSTDTQYF.